Given below is one TCR beta chain in context. Its antigen specificity is not known. Within one base of it there is no much larger clone, and no base qualities were kept. Collaborating institutions collected whole blood in K2EDTA tubes following their own protocols. Collaborator samples were shipped for TCRbeta analysis as frozen whole blood, isolated PBMCs, or DNA extracted from either sample type. This specimen comes from a study of blood T cell repertoires in COVID-19 (dated by TCRdb to 2020 to 2022). Context from the whole study: The collaborator samples originated in the United States, Italy and Spain and spanned the acute and convalescent phases of COVID-19. The prospective study material was composed of cDNA or gDNA derived from T cells, B-cell-depleted T cells, or PBMCs. Deeply sampled blood TCRbeta repertoires from subjects exposed to, actively infected with, or recovered from COVID-19 were included in the dataset. A freely available public database, intended as a resource for researchers studying the immune response to SARS-CoV-2, is where the repertoires were released. Samples came from the ongoing ImmuneRACE study (first 160 participants) plus 1,254 subjects from 6 global collaborators. Sample metadata almost always included a de-identified subject ID, COVID-19 status, age in years and sex. HLA class I and class II types, where available, came from metadata supplied by the sample provider rather than from assay-based typing.

V and J lose 9 bases and 2 bases, and a span of 17 bases separates them. Counted from cysteine to phenylalanine, this CDR3 has 14 amino acids. The only DNA kept is the CDR3, 42 bases in frame from the first base. CDR1 and CDR2 (SNHLY, FYNNEI) derive from the germline V gene. The immunoSEQ Assay, a bias-controlled multiplex PCR, was used to amplify TCRbeta CDR3 regions from genomic DNA. In the source study's methods: Nucleated cell counts per sample were estimated from amplification of reference gene primers within the assay. Sequence reads were collapsed and filtered to measure the absolute abundance of every unique TCRbeta CDR3 rearrangement. Productive Simpson clonality was computed per sample as the square root of Simpson's diversity index over productive rearrangements. TCRdb mirrors the immuneACCESS table, restricted to in-frame sequences. Some clones are absent from its copies; in checked studies, under half trace to an unresolved V gene, and the reason for the others is unknown. The V and J calls and clone size were taken over from that table, and D and trimming were inferred from the DNA. Counted in this sample were tens of thousands of clones; around 90% of them appeared once. Of the sample, less than 30% is held by the ten largest clones.

The paper's findings and limits, for the study overall: Clinical and demographic metadata were provided uncurated, with the amount varying by source and participant.

The sample was peripheral blood. The sequence links TRBV2 to TRBJ2-7, and perhaps TRBD2 as D gene, on 6 matching bases. This receptor was obtained from a human donor in a cohort sampled during active COVID-19. CDR3 reads: CASSGLSATYEQYF. Here is the DNA: TGTGCCAGTTCGGGACTTTCCGCGACCTACGAGCAGTACTTC.